This paragraph reports one TCR beta chain. The record originates from a study of cytomegalovirus exposure and HLA in healthy donors. PCR involved 60 Vbeta and 13 Jbeta primers. Authors' methods: As a later analysis found, there were 60 million to 90 million unique TCR beta chains, of which roughly 11 million were shared. Only in-frame clones appear in the TCRdb table, and some are missing; sequencing was by immunoSEQ multiplex PCR. V and J calls plus clone size are reproduced from that table; the DNA served to infer D and trimming. Among 190,000 or so clones, less than 85% were seen once, and the ten largest hold 0.65% to 0.75%. Material for sequencing was PBMCs. The source is a boy aged 5-17 years in good health and CMV-seronegative.

The CDR3 bases are TGTGCCTGGAGTGAAGGATTAATGACAGGGGGTCAAGAGACCCAGTACTTC. It yields the protein CAWSEGLMTGGQETQYF. The chain uses TRBV30 and TRBJ2-5, with TRBD1 matching 9 bases. Unmatched junction bases numbered 11, after V lost 1 base and J lost 2 bases. Germline V gene lookup returns CDR1 GTSNPN and CDR2 SVGIG (reference sequence). This CDR3 has 17 residues. The full variable domain, rest sourced from reference TRBV30 and TRBJ2-5, is SQTIHQWPATLVQPVGSPLSLECTVEGTSNPNLYWYRQAAGRGLQLLFYSVGIGQISSEVPQNLSASRPQDRQFILSSKKLLLSDSGFYLCAWSEGLMTGGQETQYFGPGTRLLVL.